This TCR beta chain was sequenced in a study of shared clonotypes between healthy human individuals. The CDR3 runs 16 residues. The V and J ends lost 1 base and 0 bases respectively, with 7 bases between them. From germline, CDR1 is LNHNV and CDR2 YYDKDF (reference sequence). With respect to this clone: The antigen is unknown.

Authors' data handling: ImmunoSEQ gave junction-only sequences without quality scores, so filtering differed. Data came from immunoSEQ multiplex PCR; TCRdb stores just in-frame clones and leaves some out. Clone size and the V and J calls come from that table; the DNA yielded D and trimming. The table records over a million clones, about 80% of them present only once. Overall study results and limits: Non-shared clonotypes showed lower generation probabilities than clonotypes common to all four donors.

Sequenced: memory CD4+ T cells sorted from blood. Sample subset: CD45RA-negative fraction. The origin of this receptor is a young man in good health. The J gene is TRBJ2-6, the V gene TRBV15, with D uncertain. CDR3 residues: CATSRGTHSGANVLTF. The CDR3 DNA sequence: TGTGCCACCAGCAGAGGAACGCACTCTGGGGCCAACGTCCTGACTTTC.